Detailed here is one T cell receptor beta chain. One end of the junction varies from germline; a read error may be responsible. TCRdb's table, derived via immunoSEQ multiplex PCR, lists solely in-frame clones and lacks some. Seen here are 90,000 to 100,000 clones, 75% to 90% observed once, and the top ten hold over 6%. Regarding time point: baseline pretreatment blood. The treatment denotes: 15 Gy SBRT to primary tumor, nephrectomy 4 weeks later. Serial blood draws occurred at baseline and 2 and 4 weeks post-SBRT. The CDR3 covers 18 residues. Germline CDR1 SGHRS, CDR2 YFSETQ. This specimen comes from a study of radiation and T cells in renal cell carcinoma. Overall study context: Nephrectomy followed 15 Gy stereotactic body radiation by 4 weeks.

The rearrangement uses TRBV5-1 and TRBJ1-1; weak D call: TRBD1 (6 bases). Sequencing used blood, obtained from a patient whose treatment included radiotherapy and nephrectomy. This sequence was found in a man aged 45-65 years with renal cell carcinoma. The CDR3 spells CASSLLPTGVLGNPEAFF. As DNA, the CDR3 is TGCGCCAGCAGCTTACTCCCGACAGGCGTCCTGGGGAACCCTGAAGCTTTCTTT.